This T cell receptor beta chain was identified during a study of blood T cell repertoires in COVID-19. This clone was seen only once. As originally analysed: Estimation of nucleated cell counts relied on the amplification of reference gene primers. Clones were sequenced by immunoSEQ multiplex PCR, and TCRdb holds only the in-frame ones, with some missing. The D gene and trimming were derived from the DNA, and the V and J assignments and clone size from that table. The sample has about 310,000 clones, around 84% seen once; the top ten hold around 1.9%. Participants had their cohort set by participant-reported clinical history. V lost 6 bases and J lost 5; bases outside the gene matches: 12. Germline V gene sequence: CDR1 MNHEY, CDR2 SVGAGI. This CDR3 comprises 15 residues.

V is TRBV6-5 and J is TRBJ2-5, with 7 bases matching TRBD1. The sequencing sample was made of PBMCs or T cells enriched from blood (not recorded which). The origin of this receptor is a woman in her 30s who had been exposed to COVID-19. CDR3 residues: CASRPGQGVGETQYF. CDR3 nucleotide sequence: TGTGCCAGCAGGCCGGGGCAGGGGGTTGGTGAGACCCAGTACTTC.